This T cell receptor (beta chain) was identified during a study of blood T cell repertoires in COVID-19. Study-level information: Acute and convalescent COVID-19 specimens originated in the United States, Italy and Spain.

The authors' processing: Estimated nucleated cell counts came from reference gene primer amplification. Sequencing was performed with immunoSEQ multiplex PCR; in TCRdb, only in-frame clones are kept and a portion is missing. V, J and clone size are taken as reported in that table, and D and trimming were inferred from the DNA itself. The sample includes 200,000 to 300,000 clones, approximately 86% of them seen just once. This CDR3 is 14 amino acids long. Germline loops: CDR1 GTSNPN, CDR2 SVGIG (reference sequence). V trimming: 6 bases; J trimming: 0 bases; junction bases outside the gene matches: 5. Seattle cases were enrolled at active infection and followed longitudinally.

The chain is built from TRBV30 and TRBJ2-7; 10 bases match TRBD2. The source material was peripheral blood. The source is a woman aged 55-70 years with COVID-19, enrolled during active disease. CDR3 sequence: CACDGTSDSYEQYF. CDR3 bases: TGTGCCTGCGACGGGACTAGCGACTCCTACGAGCAGTACTTC.